These T cell receptor beta chains were read from a single sample in a study of OX40 agonist ivuxolimab in advanced cancers. Sequencing used immunoSEQ multiplex PCR; TCRdb keeps in-frame clones, though not all of them. The sample has about 110,000 clones, approximately 89% seen once; the top ten hold less than 0.3%. The specimen was CD4+ or CD8+ T cells sorted from blood, collected in a trial of the OX40 agonist ivuxolimab. The receptors shown here come from an adult with an advanced solid tumor such as melanoma, head and neck, liver or kidney cancer. CDR3s include the opening cysteine and the closing phenylalanine or tryptophan. D genes are given only for firm matches. Part of the rows lack a size; the others show once, few, many or a class for expanded clones.

j_gene: TRBJ2-1
abundance: few
d_gene: -
v_gene: TRBV7-2
CDR3nt: TGTGCCAGCAGCTTAGTCAATGAGCAGTTCTTC
CDR3aa: CASSLVNEQFF

j_gene: TRBJ1-5
abundance: -
d_gene: -
v_gene: TRBV28
CDR3nt: TGTGCCAGCAGTTTCCTAGGTATCGGCAATCAGCCCCAGCATTTT
CDR3aa: CASSFLGIGNQPQHF

j_gene: TRBJ1-1
abundance: -
d_gene: -
v_gene: TRBV11-2
CDR3nt: TGTGCCAGCAGCTTATTGGTGAACACTGAAGCTTTCTTT
CDR3aa: CASSLLVNTEAFF

j_gene: TRBJ2-3
abundance: -
d_gene: -
v_gene: TRBV7-9
CDR3nt: TGTGCCAGCAGCCGATTCATTATCTTCGAGGGGCGCGGCACAGATACGCAGTATTTT
CDR3aa: CASSRFIIFEGRGTDTQYF

j_gene: TRBJ2-2
abundance: few
d_gene: -
v_gene: TRBV7-8
CDR3nt: TGTGCCAGCCCCACTCGGGGGGCAGGGGGCTTCAGCACCGGGGAGCTGTTTTTT
CDR3aa: CASPTRGAGGFSTGELFF

j_gene: TRBJ1-2
abundance: -
d_gene: -
v_gene: TRBV6-1
CDR3nt: TGTGCCAGCAGGGACGTGGGTTATGGCTACACCTTC
CDR3aa: CASRDVGYGYTF

j_gene: TRBJ2-7
abundance: -
d_gene: -
v_gene: TRBV5-1
CDR3nt: TGCGCCAGCAGCCGGGTGGGGGGGCAGAGGTACGAGCAGTACTTC
CDR3aa: CASSRVGGQRYEQYF

j_gene: TRBJ1-2
abundance: few
d_gene: TRBD1
v_gene: TRBV18
CDR3nt: TGTGCCAGCTCAAGGACAGGGGGAAACTATGGCTACACCTTC
CDR3aa: CASSRTGGNYGYTF

j_gene: TRBJ2-7
abundance: -
d_gene: TRBD1
v_gene: TRBV18
CDR3nt: TGTGCCAGCTCACCATCCGGGCCGGGACAGGGATCAGGCTACGAGCAGTACTTC
CDR3aa: CASSPSGPGQGSGYEQYF

j_gene: TRBJ1-3
abundance: -
d_gene: -
v_gene: TRBV18
CDR3nt: TGTGCCAGCTCACCAAGGACAGATTCTGGAAACACCATATATTTT
CDR3aa: CASSPRTDSGNTIYF

j_gene: TRBJ1-2
abundance: -
d_gene: TRBD1
v_gene: TRBV2
CDR3nt: TGTGCCAGCAGTCCCCAGAGGCAGGGGGCCTATGGCTACACCTTC
CDR3aa: CASSPQRQGAYGYTF

j_gene: TRBJ2-7
abundance: -
d_gene: TRBD2
v_gene: TRBV5-4
CDR3nt: TGTGCCAGCAGCTTGGATCAGCGGGAGGGCCACGAGCAGTACTTC
CDR3aa: CASSLDQREGHEQYF

j_gene: TRBJ1-4
abundance: -
d_gene: -
v_gene: TRBV30
CDR3nt: TGTGCCTGTGCGTTCGAAAAACTGTTTTTT
CDR3aa: CACAFEKLFF

j_gene: TRBJ1-5
abundance: few
d_gene: -
v_gene: TRBV27
CDR3nt: TGTGCCAGCAGTCCCAGCCTTCCAGAGACGCCTACCCATCGATCGACCCAGCATTTT
CDR3aa: CASSPSLPETPTHRSTQHF

j_gene: TRBJ2-7
abundance: -
d_gene: TRBD1
v_gene: TRBV30
CDR3nt: TGTGCCTGGAGTGTTGGGACAGGGGGGCGGTACGAGCAGTACTTC
CDR3aa: CAWSVGTGGRYEQYF

j_gene: TRBJ1-6
abundance: -
d_gene: -
v_gene: TRBV19
CDR3nt: TGTGCCAGTAGTACCCAGGGACGTGGAAATTCACCCCTCCACTTT
CDR3aa: CASSTQGRGNSPLHF

j_gene: TRBJ1-1
abundance: -
d_gene: -
v_gene: TRBV10-3
CDR3nt: TGTGCCATCAGTGAAGGAGCCTACACTGAAGCTTTCTTT
CDR3aa: CAISEGAYTEAFF

j_gene: TRBJ2-5
abundance: -
d_gene: -
v_gene: TRBV7-2
CDR3nt: TGTGCCAGCAGCTTAGGGATGGGACGAGAGACCCAGTACTTC
CDR3aa: CASSLGMGRETQYF

j_gene: TRBJ2-3
abundance: -
d_gene: -
v_gene: TRBV6-6
CDR3nt: TGTGCCAGCAGACTACAGGGATCTAGCACAGATACGCAGTATTTT
CDR3aa: CASRLQGSSTDTQYF

j_gene: TRBJ2-3
abundance: -
d_gene: TRBD2
v_gene: TRBV5-1
CDR3nt: TGCGCCAGCAGCTTAGCGGGGGGCCTTACAGATACGCAGTATTTT
CDR3aa: CASSLAGGLTDTQYF

j_gene: TRBJ2-1
abundance: -
d_gene: TRBD2
v_gene: TRBV7-3
CDR3nt: TGTGCCAGCAGCCCCCGGACTAGCTCCATTAGCTCCTACAATGAGCAGTTCTTC
CDR3aa: CASSPRTSSISSYNEQFF

j_gene: TRBJ1-5
abundance: -
d_gene: TRBD1
v_gene: TRBV28
CDR3nt: TGTGCCAGCAGCCCAACAGGGGTGGGATGGGGAAGCAATCAGCCCCAGCATTTT
CDR3aa: CASSPTGVGWGSNQPQHF

j_gene: TRBJ1-2
abundance: once
d_gene: -
v_gene: TRBV12-5
CDR3nt: TGTGCTAGTGGTTTAGGTAACTATGGCTACACCTTC
CDR3aa: CASGLGNYGYTF

j_gene: TRBJ1-2
abundance: -
d_gene: -
v_gene: TRBV28
CDR3nt: TGTGCCAGCTCTACCGCAGGGAAAGGCTATGGCTACACCTTC
CDR3aa: CASSTAGKGYGYTF

j_gene: TRBJ1-1
abundance: -
d_gene: -
v_gene: TRBV12-5
CDR3nt: TGTGCTAGTGGTTTGGGACAAGGGGGGGGCGATCGCACTGAAGCTTTCTTT
CDR3aa: CASGLGQGGGDRTEAFF

j_gene: TRBJ1-5
abundance: -
d_gene: -
v_gene: TRBV6-1
CDR3nt: TGTGCCAGCATTGACAGTCTTAGCAATCAGCCCCAGCATTTT
CDR3aa: CASIDSLSNQPQHF

j_gene: TRBJ2-7
abundance: -
d_gene: -
v_gene: TRBV5-6
CDR3nt: TGTGCCAGCAGCTTTCTTGGGAACAGGATCGGGCAGTACTTC
CDR3aa: CASSFLGNRIGQYF

j_gene: TRBJ2-5
abundance: -
d_gene: -
v_gene: TRBV10-3
CDR3nt: TGTGCCATCGAGGACTACGGGACCCAGTACTTC
CDR3aa: CAIEDYGTQYF

j_gene: TRBJ1-4
abundance: once
d_gene: -
v_gene: TRBV30
CDR3nt: TGTGCCTGGAACCTCCTGGGGGGGGTCAATGAAAAACTGTTTTTT
CDR3aa: CAWNLLGGVNEKLFF

j_gene: TRBJ1-1
abundance: -
d_gene: TRBD1
v_gene: TRBV14
CDR3nt: TGTGCCAGCAGCCTTGGGACAGGGTTCCGAACTGAAGCTTTCTTT
CDR3aa: CASSLGTGFRTEAFF

j_gene: TRBJ2-3
abundance: -
d_gene: TRBD2
v_gene: TRBV5-1
CDR3nt: TGCGCCAGCAGCTTGGATCCAGCGGGAGTAACAGATACGCAGTATTTT
CDR3aa: CASSLDPAGVTDTQYF

j_gene: TRBJ2-7
abundance: -
d_gene: TRBD1
v_gene: TRBV11-3
CDR3nt: TGCGCCAGCAGCCGGGACAGCACCTACGAGCAGTACTTC
CDR3aa: CASSRDSTYEQYF

j_gene: TRBJ1-4
abundance: -
d_gene: -
v_gene: TRBV29-1
CDR3nt: TGCAGCGTTGTAGGGAACGAAAAACTGTTTTTT
CDR3aa: CSVVGNEKLFF

j_gene: TRBJ2-2
abundance: -
d_gene: TRBD1
v_gene: TRBV5-4
CDR3nt: TGTGCCAGCAGCACGGGACAGACTCGCGCGAACACCGGGGAGCTGTTTTTT
CDR3aa: CASSTGQTRANTGELFF

j_gene: TRBJ2-5
abundance: -
d_gene: -
v_gene: TRBV4-2
CDR3nt: TGTGCCAGCAGCCAAGTCACGGCAGGGGGGACTATGACCCAGTACTTC
CDR3aa: CASSQVTAGGTMTQYF

j_gene: TRBJ1-1
abundance: -
d_gene: -
v_gene: TRBV7-2
CDR3nt: TGTGCCAGCAGCTCCCTAGTTAGGGGGGACACTGAAGCTTTCTTT
CDR3aa: CASSSLVRGDTEAFF

j_gene: TRBJ1-1
abundance: -
d_gene: TRBD1
v_gene: TRBV25-1
CDR3nt: TGTGCCAGCAGTGAATATGGCCTGACAGGGAACCCTGAAGCTTTCTTT
CDR3aa: CASSEYGLTGNPEAFF

j_gene: TRBJ2-7
abundance: -
d_gene: TRBD1
v_gene: TRBV7-2
CDR3nt: TGTGCCAGCAGCTCACCACGGGACAGGGGCTACGAGCAGTACTTC
CDR3aa: CASSSPRDRGYEQYF

j_gene: TRBJ1-2
abundance: once
d_gene: -
v_gene: TRBV5-6
CDR3nt: TGTGCCAGCAACCCTAACCGGTTTTACTATGGCTACACCTTC
CDR3aa: CASNPNRFYYGYTF